Listed below are T cell receptor beta chains from one sample, sequenced in a study of blood T cell repertoires in COVID-19. Sequencing was performed with immunoSEQ multiplex PCR; in TCRdb, only in-frame clones are kept and a portion is missing. There are hundreds of thousands of clones in the sample; about 86% occur only once, and roughly 13% lies in the top ten. Source material: peripheral blood. Receptors originate from a woman in her 70s with COVID-19, enrolled during active disease. Each CDR3 is given with its conserved first and last residue. Fields, in order: CDR3 protein, J gene, clone size, V gene. Size values are once, few and many counts, or a class for expanded clones, and some rows have none.

CDR3 protein: CASSQGQDRSTYGYTF
J gene: TRBJ1-2
clone size: NA
V gene: TRBV4-3

CDR3 protein: CASSPRTGGWKTEAFF
J gene: TRBJ1-1
clone size: NA
V gene: TRBV9

CDR3 protein: CASSQAPPQLTGVSGNTIYF
J gene: TRBJ1-3
clone size: NA
V gene: TRBV4-1

CDR3 protein: CASSLVQGMNTEAFF
J gene: TRBJ1-1
clone size: NA
V gene: TRBV7-8

CDR3 protein: CAISDPDSPNYGYTF
J gene: TRBJ1-2
clone size: NA
V gene: TRBV10-3

CDR3 protein: CASSLWAGGSYNEQFF
J gene: TRBJ2-1
clone size: NA
V gene: TRBV7-8

CDR3 protein: CASSEAGGGYEQYF
J gene: TRBJ2-7
clone size: NA
V gene: TRBV6-1

CDR3 protein: CASSPGTSRYEQYF
J gene: TRBJ2-7
clone size: NA
V gene: TRBV6-5

CDR3 protein: CASWGVGTGELFF
J gene: TRBJ2-2
clone size: few
V gene: TRBV30

CDR3 protein: CASSVDRGDGSPLHF
J gene: TRBJ1-6
clone size: NA
V gene: TRBV9

CDR3 protein: CAIHATGTSNQPQHF
J gene: TRBJ1-5
clone size: NA
V gene: TRBV28

CDR3 protein: CARGDRGGTEAFF
J gene: TRBJ1-1
clone size: NA
V gene: TRBV21-1

CDR3 protein: CASSLLAGGRYEQFF
J gene: TRBJ2-1
clone size: NA
V gene: TRBV7-8

CDR3 protein: CASSLGWPGQGSTEAFF
J gene: TRBJ1-1
clone size: once
V gene: TRBV5-1

CDR3 protein: CATSAQITSGGSIRETQYF
J gene: TRBJ2-5
clone size: NA
V gene: TRBV24-1

CDR3 protein: CASSPSLAGIQETQYF
J gene: TRBJ2-5
clone size: NA
V gene: TRBV28

CDR3 protein: CASSESSGLGQETQYF
J gene: TRBJ2-5
clone size: NA
V gene: TRBV5-1

CDR3 protein: CASNPSGRNYEQYF
J gene: TRBJ2-7
clone size: NA
V gene: TRBV27

CDR3 protein: CASSVYPGTPNTEAFF
J gene: TRBJ1-1
clone size: NA
V gene: TRBV9

CDR3 protein: CASSWAMTDTQYF
J gene: TRBJ2-3
clone size: NA
V gene: TRBV27

CDR3 protein: CASSPESQGFSYEQYF
J gene: TRBJ2-7
clone size: NA
V gene: TRBV3-1/TRBV3-2

CDR3 protein: CASNLNPGLAGGRDTQYF
J gene: TRBJ2-3
clone size: NA
V gene: TRBV7-2

CDR3 protein: CASSLSKDRKTEKLFF
J gene: TRBJ1-4
clone size: NA
V gene: TRBV27

CDR3 protein: CASSRGYQETQYF
J gene: TRBJ2-5
clone size: NA
V gene: TRBV6-2/TRBV6-3

CDR3 protein: CASSHPGQGNTIYF
J gene: TRBJ1-3
clone size: NA
V gene: TRBV3-1/TRBV3-2

CDR3 protein: CASSQRTGEGYTF
J gene: TRBJ1-2
clone size: NA
V gene: TRBV3-1/TRBV3-2

CDR3 protein: CATKKEETDTQYF
J gene: TRBJ2-3
clone size: NA
V gene: TRBV24-1

CDR3 protein: CASSPVGGSNQPQHF
J gene: TRBJ1-5
clone size: once
V gene: TRBV4-1

CDR3 protein: CASSKEVQGSNYGYTF
J gene: TRBJ1-2
clone size: NA
V gene: TRBV21-1

CDR3 protein: CSVQRQMNTEAFF
J gene: TRBJ1-1
clone size: NA
V gene: TRBV29-1

CDR3 protein: CASSRGGYSYEQYF
J gene: TRBJ2-7
clone size: NA
V gene: TRBV7-9

CDR3 protein: CASSGGVSTDTQYF
J gene: TRBJ2-3
clone size: NA
V gene: TRBV2

CDR3 protein: CASSSSRTGDRDNEQFF
J gene: TRBJ2-1
clone size: NA
V gene: TRBV11-3

CDR3 protein: CASSFALNTEAFF
J gene: TRBJ1-1
clone size: few
V gene: TRBV7-6

CDR3 protein: CASTLIGGLSYGYTF
J gene: TRBJ1-2
clone size: NA
V gene: TRBV28

CDR3 protein: CAIRSITGNTGELFF
J gene: TRBJ2-2
clone size: NA
V gene: TRBV10-3

CDR3 protein: CASRPMGGPFYEQYF
J gene: TRBJ2-7
clone size: NA
V gene: TRBV2

CDR3 protein: CASSSGQYQGALHF
J gene: TRBJ1-6
clone size: few
V gene: TRBV7-6

CDR3 protein: CASIPARGYGYTF
J gene: TRBJ1-2
clone size: NA
V gene: TRBV6-5

CDR3 protein: CASSTLLGVNTGELFF
J gene: TRBJ2-2
clone size: once
V gene: TRBV19

CDR3 protein: CASSLSRGSYNEQFF
J gene: TRBJ2-1
clone size: once
V gene: TRBV11-1

CDR3 protein: CASGGDREYNEQFF
J gene: TRBJ2-1
clone size: NA
V gene: TRBV19

CDR3 protein: CASSLTGEGSPLHF
J gene: TRBJ1-6
clone size: few
V gene: TRBV7-3

CDR3 protein: CATSAGLGTEAFF
J gene: TRBJ1-1
clone size: NA
V gene: TRBV24-1

CDR3 protein: CATSDVSGTEAFF
J gene: TRBJ1-1
clone size: NA
V gene: TRBV24-1

CDR3 protein: CATAGGGALTDTQYF
J gene: TRBJ2-3
clone size: NA
V gene: TRBV24-1

CDR3 protein: CASRKGASTDTQYF
J gene: TRBJ2-3
clone size: NA
V gene: TRBV7-2

CDR3 protein: CSGTSGGAWEQYF
J gene: TRBJ2-7
clone size: NA
V gene: TRBV29-1

CDR3 protein: CASSTQGFATEAFF
J gene: TRBJ1-1
clone size: few
V gene: TRBV5-1

CDR3 protein: CASSAPPGGTYNEQFF
J gene: TRBJ2-1
clone size: NA
V gene: TRBV9

CDR3 protein: CAWGPEAGTEGGTEAFF
J gene: TRBJ1-1
clone size: NA
V gene: TRBV30

CDR3 protein: CASSLLTPGTGRGNEKLFF
J gene: TRBJ1-4
clone size: NA
V gene: TRBV27

CDR3 protein: CASSNPVGGQGGYTF
J gene: TRBJ1-2
clone size: NA
V gene: TRBV4-1

CDR3 protein: CASSEAGTGGWSTEAFF
J gene: TRBJ1-1
clone size: few
V gene: TRBV6-1

CDR3 protein: CSGPGGYGYTF
J gene: TRBJ1-2
clone size: NA
V gene: TRBV20-1

CDR3 protein: CAWRGGGTLSNQPQHF
J gene: TRBJ1-5
clone size: NA
V gene: TRBV30

CDR3 protein: CASSDRSNYGYTF
J gene: TRBJ1-2
clone size: NA
V gene: TRBV19

CDR3 protein: CASSERVLTRWTQYF
J gene: TRBJ2-5
clone size: NA
V gene: TRBV2

CDR3 protein: CASSEVGRATGGEQFF
J gene: TRBJ2-1
clone size: NA
V gene: TRBV6-1